Listed below are T cell receptor beta chains from one sample, sequenced in a study of cytomegalovirus exposure and HLA in healthy donors. Profiling relied on immunoSEQ multiplex PCR, and the TCRdb table lists in-frame clones only, not all of them. The table records some 150,000 clones, around 79% of them present only once. The sequenced sample was PBMCs. Receptors originate from a man aged 25 to 40 in good health and CMV-seropositive. Both conserved end residues are part of each CDR3. D genes are given only for firm matches. Where a row states a size, it is once, few, many or the class of an expanded clone; other rows omit it.

15	few	TRBJ2-1	TRBD2	TRBV5-1	TGCGCCAGCAGCTCCGGGACTAGCAACCACAATGAGCAGTTCTTC	CASSSGTSNHNEQFF
18	NA	TRBJ2-1	NA	TRBV30	TGTGCCTGCCTACAGGGATTTAGGTCCCCTAGCTCCTACAATGAGCAGTTCTTC	CACLQGFRSPSSYNEQFF
14	NA	TRBJ1-2	NA	TRBV4-1	TGCGCCAGCAGCCAGGAAGGACAGATATATGGCTACACCTTC	CASSQEGQIYGYTF
13	NA	TRBJ2-7	NA	TRBV28	TGTGCCAGCAGTCCGCCGGGGGTTTACGAGCAGTACTTC	CASSPPGVYEQYF
14	NA	TRBJ1-5	TRBD1	TRBV29-1	TGCAGCGTTGGGACAGGGGGAGATTATCAGCCCCAGCATTTT	CSVGTGGDYQPQHF
16	NA	TRBJ2-1	TRBD1	TRBV5-1	TGCGCCAGCAGCTTGGCCGTGGACAGGCTTAGGGATGAGCAGTTCTTC	CASSLAVDRLRDEQFF
17	NA	TRBJ2-3	NA	TRBV19	TGTGCCAGTAGTATAGCCCAGGGGCCTCCTAGCACAGATACGCAGTATTTT	CASSIAQGPPSTDTQYF
15	NA	TRBJ2-7	TRBD1	TRBV5-4	TGTGCCAGCAGCTTAGCGGGACAGGGGGTTTACGAGCAGTACTTC	CASSLAGQGVYEQYF
11	NA	TRBJ1-1	TRBD1	TRBV28	TGTGCCAGCAACCACAGGGGTGAAGCTTTCTTT	CASNHRGEAFF
14	NA	TRBJ2-1	NA	TRBV18	TGTGCCAGCCTCAACTGGACTAAGGACAATGAGCAGTTCTTC	CASLNWTKDNEQFF
15	NA	TRBJ2-7	TRBD2	TRBV5-1	TGCGCCAGCAGACCGGCCCTAGCGGGCTCCTACGAGCAGTACTTC	CASRPALAGSYEQYF
14	NA	TRBJ2-2	NA	TRBV7-2	TGTGCCAGCAGCGCGGGACTTTCCTCGGGTGCGCTGTTTTTT	CASSAGLSSGALFF
14	NA	TRBJ2-7	NA	TRBV5-4	TGTGCCAGCAGCACTGGACTAATTGGTGTCGAGCAGTACTTC	CASSTGLIGVEQYF
13	NA	TRBJ1-1	NA	TRBV14	TGTGCCAGCAGCCAATGGGGGCAACTGAAAACTTTCTTT	CASSQWGQLKTFF
12	once	TRBJ2-7	NA	TRBV7-2	TGTGCCACCAGGCTCAGCGGTATCGAGCAGTACTTC	CATRLSGIEQYF
12	NA	TRBJ2-1	NA	TRBV10-3	TGTGCCATCAGCGGGACTGGGGATCGGTGGGTCTTC	CAISGTGDRWVF
13	NA	TRBJ1-1	NA	TRBV6-5	TGTGCCAGCAGCCTACAGAGGAACACTGAAGCTTTCTTT	CASSLQRNTEAFF
14	NA	TRBJ1-1	TRBD1	TRBV9	TGTGCCAGCAGCGCGACAGGGGTCGGCACTGAAGCTTTCTTT	CASSATGVGTEAFF